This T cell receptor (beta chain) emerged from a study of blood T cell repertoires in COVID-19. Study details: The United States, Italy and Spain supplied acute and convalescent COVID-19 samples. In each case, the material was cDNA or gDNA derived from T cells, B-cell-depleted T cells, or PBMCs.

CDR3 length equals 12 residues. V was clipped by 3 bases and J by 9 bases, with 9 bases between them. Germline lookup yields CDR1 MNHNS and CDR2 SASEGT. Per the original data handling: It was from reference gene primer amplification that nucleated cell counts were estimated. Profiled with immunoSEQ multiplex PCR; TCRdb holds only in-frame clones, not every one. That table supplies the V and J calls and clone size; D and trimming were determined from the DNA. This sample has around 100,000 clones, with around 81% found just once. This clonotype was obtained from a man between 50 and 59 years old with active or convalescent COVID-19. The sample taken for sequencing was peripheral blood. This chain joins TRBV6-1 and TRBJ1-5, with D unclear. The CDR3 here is CASSERAWPQHF. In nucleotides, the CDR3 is TGTGCCAGCAGTGAGAGGGCTTGGCCCCAGCATTTT.